These 26 T cell receptor beta chains came from one sample sequenced in a study of T cell responses to AZD1222 COVID-19 vaccine (dated by TCRdb to about 2021). The sample's time point, from its label and the paper: about 28 days (+/-7) after the second vaccine dose. The library was obtained by the immunoSEQ multiplex PCR assay. TCRdb holds this immuneACCESS table with in-frame rearrangements only. Some clones are missing; in checked studies, unresolved V genes explain under half, and the rest has no known cause. The sample table lists about 94,000 clones, more than 75% of them with a count of one. About an eighth of the sample lies in the top ten. This specimen was peripheral blood, taken 28 days after the second AZD1222 dose. These TCRs come from an adult who received the AZD1222 COVID-19 vaccine.

Here the CDR3 DNA reads TGTGCCAGCAGTTTATTGAGCAATCAGCCCCAGCATTTT. The encoded protein is CASSLLSNQPQHF. The V gene is TRBV27, the J gene TRBJ1-5, with D uncertain. The CDR3 runs 13 residues. The ends were cut back, 1 base at V and 1 base at J, with 2 bases in the middle. Germline CDR1 and CDR2: MNHEY and SMNVEV (reference sequence).

This chain links TRBV6-5 with TRBJ2-5; 8 bases match TRBD2. The germline V gene has CDR1 MNHEY and CDR2 SVGAGI. V shed 0 bases, J shed 5 bases, and the junction held 8 bases outside the gene matches. This CDR3 has 16 residues. CDR3 nucleotide sequence: TGTGCCAGCAGTTACTCCTCAGCGGGAGTGAGGGAGACCCAGTACTTC. The encoded protein is CASSYSSAGVRETQYF.

V gene TRBV5-6 combines with J gene TRBJ1-4; perhaps TRBD1 as D (6 bases). CDR1 is SGHDT and CDR2 is YYEEEE in the germline V gene. CDR3 length: 15 amino acids. The V and J ends lost 2 bases and 5 bases respectively, with 13 bases between them. The CDR3 DNA sequence: TGTGCCAGCAGCTTAGCGGGACAAGCAAATGAAAAACTGTTTTTT. Its translation: CASSLAGQANEKLFF. The whole variable domain, filled in from reference TRBV5-6 and TRBJ1-4, reads DAGVTQSPTHLIKTRGQQVTLRCSPKSGHDTVSWYQQALGQGPQFIFQYYEEEERQRGNFPDRFSGHQFPNYSSELNVNALLLGDSALYLCASSLAGQANEKLFFGSGTQLSVL.

The chain employs TRBV28 and TRBJ1-1, with a possible D match to TRBD1 (5 bases). Trimming shortened V by 6 bases and J by 1 base, and 12 bases separated the two germline ends. This CDR3 contains 14 residues. CDR1 is MDHEN, CDR2 SYDVKM, per germline. The CDR3 nucleotides are TGTGCCAGCAGCCCCTCCGACAGGAACACTGAAGCTTTCTTT. Amino acid sequence: CASSPSDRNTEAFF.

CDR3 DNA: TGTGCCAGCAGTTTCTCCGGGACGGCACTGGTTGGCTACACCTTC. This gives the protein CASSFSGTALVGYTF. The V call is TRBV6-5, the J call TRBJ1-2, with D possibly TRBD1 on 5 matching bases. V lost 4 bases, J lost 7 bases, and 19 bases lay in between. This CDR3 has 15 amino acids. From germline, CDR1 is MNHEY and CDR2 SVGAGI.

The chain combines TRBV5-1 with TRBJ2-1; TRBD1 might be the D (5 bases). Germline CDR1 SGHRS, CDR2 YFSETQ. This CDR3 is 12 amino acids long. Deletions cut 0 bases from V and 10 bases from J, with 8 bases between. The CDR3 sequence: CASSLGQWEQFF. The CDR3 DNA reads TGCGCCAGCAGCTTGGGACAGTGGGAGCAGTTCTTC. The whole variable domain, filled in from reference TRBV5-1 and TRBJ2-1, reads KAGVTQTPRYLIKTRGQQVTLSCSPISGHRSVSWYQQTPGQGLQFLFEYFSETQRNKGNFPGRFSGRQFSNSRSEMNVSTLELGDSALYLCASSLGQWEQFFGPGTRLTVL.

The gene calls are TRBV20-1 and TRBJ1-1; weak D call: TRBD1 (5 bases). The CDR3 consists of 12 residues. The germline gives CDR1 DFQATT, CDR2 SNEGSKA (reference sequence). V dropped 3 bases and J dropped 5 bases, with 10 bases sitting between them. CDR3 amino acids: CSASSGGTEAFF. Written as DNA, the CDR3 is TGCAGTGCTAGTTCCGGGGGGACTGAAGCTTTCTTT.

This clone was counted once. The gene calls are TRBV5-1 and TRBJ2-3, with D tentatively TRBD1 (5 bases). Germline loops: CDR1 SGHRS, CDR2 YFSETQ. V was pared by 2 bases and J by 9 bases, with 13 bases between. This CDR3 has 13 residues. CDR3 sequence (DNA): TGCGCCAGCAGCTTTCAGGGCCTCCGGACGCAGTATTTT. Translated: CASSFQGLRTQYF.

The J gene is TRBJ2-7, the V gene TRBV5-1; D unresolved. Trimming took 0 bases from V and 1 from J, leaving 8 bases between them. Germline CDR1 reads SGHRS; CDR2 reads YFSETQ. The CDR3 covers 14 residues. The CDR3: CASSLVTDSYEQYF. CDR3 DNA sequence: TGCGCCAGCAGCTTGGTAACTGATTCCTACGAGCAGTACTTC.

The chain combines TRBV6-5 with TRBJ2-3; D is ambiguous. Germline CDR1 reads MNHEY; CDR2 reads SVGAGI. V was shortened by 5 bases and J by 0 bases, with 6 bases between the two germline ends. CDR3 length: 13 amino acids. CDR3 protein: CASSRASTDTQYF. The CDR3 DNA sequence: TGTGCCAGCAGTCGGGCTAGCACAGATACGCAGTATTTT.

The J gene is TRBJ2-7, the V gene TRBV6-5; D may match TRBD1 or TRBD2 (5 bases each). The germline V gene encodes CDR1 MNHEY and CDR2 SVGAGI. This CDR3 spans 12 amino acids. Deletions cut 9 bases from V and 3 bases from J, with 12 bases between. For the CDR3, the DNA is TGTGCCAGTACCGGGGCCGACTACGAGCAGTACTTC. Encoded protein: CASTGADYEQYF.

The chain uses TRBV4-3 and TRBJ1-4; D not resolved. This CDR3 region has 13 residues. CDR1 is LGHNA and CDR2 is YSLEER in the germline V gene. V lost 3 bases to trimming and J lost 3 bases, with 5 bases between them. The CDR3 sequence is CASSHKSNEKLFF. As DNA, the CDR3 is TGCGCCAGCAGCCACAAATCTAATGAAAAACTGTTTTTT.

DNA of the CDR3: TGTGCCATCGGACACCCCAACTATGGCTACACCTTC. Its translation: CAIGHPNYGYTF. The chain joins TRBV27 to TRBJ1-2, with D maybe TRBD1 (5 bases). The CDR3 runs 12 residues. Per germline, CDR1 MNHEY and CDR2 SMNVEV (reference sequence). The germline V and J ends were trimmed by 10 bases and 2 bases, with 11 bases remaining between them.

The rearrangement links TRBV7-9 to TRBJ1-4; a weak D match, TRBD1 (5 bases). Germline-derived CDR1 and CDR2 are SEHNR and FQNEAQ (reference sequence). Trimming removed 5 bases from V and 3 bases from J, with 16 bases in between. The CDR3 extends over 16 amino acids. The CDR3 DNA follows: TGTGCCAGCAGCCCGACCTTTGGGGGACCTAATGAAAAACTGTTTTTT. It specifies CASSPTFGGPNEKLFF.

This clone was recorded only once. This rearrangement joins TRBV7-2 to TRBJ1-2; 8 bases are shared with TRBD1. Germline values: CDR1 SGHTA, CDR2 FQGNSA. The CDR3 is 18 residues long. The ends lost 4 bases at V and 3 bases at J; junction bases unmatched: 16. The CDR3: CASSSQGGTGLSYYGYTF. Written as DNA, the CDR3 is TGTGCCAGCAGCTCCCAAGGGGGGACAGGCCTTTCCTACTATGGCTACACCTTC.

The chain joins TRBV7-2 to TRBJ1-2; D may be TRBD1 (5 bases). V was cut by 5 bases and J by 8 bases, with 18 bases left in between. The CDR3 is 14 residues long. The germline gives CDR1 SGHTA, CDR2 FQGNSA. This CDR3 is CASSLALGLEGYTF. DNA of the CDR3: TGTGCCAGCAGCCTTGCCTTGGGGCTGGAAGGCTACACCTTC.

The table lists this clone with a few counts. The gene calls are TRBV3-1 (or the pseudogene TRBV3-2) and TRBJ1-1; D is possibly TRBD1 (5 bases). This CDR3 has 15 residues. The germline V gene has CDR1 LGHDT and CDR2 YNNKEL (reference sequence). V was trimmed by 1 base and J by 2 bases, leaving 11 bases between them. The CDR3 loop reads CASSQVLRVNTEAFF. In DNA form, the CDR3 reads TGTGCCAGCAGCCAAGTTCTCAGGGTAAACACTGAAGCTTTCTTT.

This clone was recorded only once. The genes are TRBV10-3 and TRBJ1-2; D is unresolved. The CDR3 sequence is 11 residues long. V was trimmed by 6 bases and J by 2 bases, leaving 4 bases between them. Germline assignment: CDR1 ENHRY and CDR2 SYGVKD. The CDR3 loop reads CAIRGNYGYTF. CDR3 DNA sequence: TGTGCCATCAGGGGGAACTATGGCTACACCTTC.

CDR3 region: CASGPTAAYEQYF. CDR3 bases: TGTGCCAGTGGACCAACAGCTGCCTACGAGCAGTACTTC. V usage is TRBV19 and J usage is TRBJ2-7; D remains unclear. The germline V gene encodes CDR1 LNHDA and CDR2 SQIVND (reference sequence). This CDR3 is 13 amino acids long. V was shortened by 8 bases and J by 2 bases, with 13 bases between the two germline ends.

This rearrangement joins TRBV19 to TRBJ1-5; TRBD1 matches at 10 bases. The V segment lost 7 bases and the J segment 5 bases; nucleotides outside the gene matches: 11. The CDR3 has 16 residues. The germline V gene encodes CDR1 LNHDA and CDR2 SQIVND (reference sequence). CDR3 amino acids: CASNPRQGATYQPQHF. The CDR3 nucleotides are TGTGCCAGTAATCCCCGACAGGGGGCTACGTATCAGCCCCAGCATTTT.

The chain couples TRBV5-1 to TRBJ2-3; 12 bases align to TRBD2. This CDR3 region has 18 residues. Germline-derived CDR1 and CDR2 are SGHRS and YFSETQ. V shed 4 bases and J 2 bases; nucleotides not matched to a gene: 11. Here the CDR3 DNA reads TGCGCCAGCAGCCTGACTAGCGGGAGAGGTTTAGCCACAGATACGCAGTATTTT. Translation: CASSLTSGRGLATDTQYF. Complete variable domain (other parts from reference TRBV5-1 and TRBJ2-3): KAGVTQTPRYLIKTRGQQVTLSCSPISGHRSVSWYQQTPGQGLQFLFEYFSETQRNKGNFPGRFSGRQFSNSRSEMNVSTLELGDSALYLCASSLTSGRGLATDTQYFGPGTRLTVL.

The chain links TRBV5-4 to TRBJ2-2, with TRBD1 matching over 8 bases. The CDR3 runs 15 residues. V lost 4 bases, J lost 5 bases, and 7 bases stayed unmatched. Germline V gene lookup returns CDR1 SGHNT and CDR2 YYREEE (reference sequence). CDR3 sequence reads: CASSPGQGNTGELFF. The CDR3 coding sequence is TGTGCCAGCAGCCCAGGACAGGGTAATACCGGGGAGCTGTTTTTT.

V and J are TRBV25-1 and TRBJ1-2, with 7 bases identical to TRBD1. The CDR3 loop spans 16 amino acids. Germline V lookup: CDR1 MGHDK, CDR2 SYGVNS. Unmatched junction bases numbered 10, after V lost 5 bases and J lost 1 base. The CDR3 region is CASSFGLGGDNYGYTF. CDR3 in DNA: TGTGCCAGCAGTTTCGGGTTAGGGGGCGATAACTATGGCTACACCTTC.

CDR3 sequence reads: CASSPPPGTGGTEAFF. CDR3 coding DNA: TGTGCCAGCAGTCCTCCCCCCGGGACAGGGGGCACTGAAGCTTTCTTT. The rearrangement joins TRBV6-6 to TRBJ1-1; 11 bases fit TRBD1. J was trimmed by 4 bases and V by 5 bases; bases with no gene match: 9. The CDR3 runs 16 residues. The germline gives CDR1 MNHNY, CDR2 SVGAGI (reference sequence).

V usage is TRBV2 and J usage is TRBJ2-5; 10 nucleotides line up with TRBD2. The CDR3 is 16 amino acids. V gave up 3 bases and J gave up 2 bases; unmatched junction bases: 6. Germline V gene sequence: CDR1 SNHLY, CDR2 FYNNEI. Here the CDR3 DNA reads TGTGCCAGCAGTGAGTGGCTAGCGGGAGAACAAGAGACCCAGTACTTC. This encodes CASSEWLAGEQETQYF. Combining the CDR3 with reference TRBV2 and TRBJ2-5 gives the whole variable domain EPEVTQTPSHQVTQMGQEVILRCVPISNHLYFYWYRQILGQKVEFLVSFYNNEISEKSEIFDDQFSVERPDGSNFTLKIRSTKLEDSAMYFCASSEWLAGEQETQYFGPGTRLLVL.

This chain connects TRBV5-1 to TRBJ1-1; the match to TRBD1 covers 8 bases. From germline, CDR1 is SGHRS and CDR2 YFSETQ. J lost 5 bases, V lost 4 bases, and 7 bases had no gene match. This CDR3 region has 14 residues. The CDR3 protein is CASSEDRVRTEAFF. Written as DNA, the CDR3 is TGCGCCAGCAGCGAGGACAGGGTTAGGACTGAAGCTTTCTTT.